The clone carrying this T cell receptor (beta chain) was counted at least ten times. The study amplified TCR beta CDR3 regions using RNA transcripts. Scientists carried out first-round RT-PCR using HTBI primers and then a second-round multiplex PCR. TCRdb reprocessed the multiplex PCR reads via MiXCR and lists one record per CDR3 protein. The data hold roughly 500,000 distinct CDR3 sequences, with around 14% observed a single time. Orbital computed tomography and thyroid ultrasound, along with TRAb, serum thyroxine and clinical symptoms, underpinned diagnosis. The record originates from a study of Graves' ophthalmopathy and Graves' hyperthyroidism. Per germline, CDR1 SGDLS and CDR2 YYNGEE. The V gene lost 4 bases and the J gene lost 4 bases, with 14 bases spanning the gap. The CDR3 is made up of 14 amino acids.

Input material: blood. The chain has TRBV9 and TRBJ1-2; no clear D gene. The receptor's source is a woman aged 30 to 39 with Graves' ophthalmopathy. The CDR3: CASSPWKGSYGYTF. The CDR3 bases are TGTGCCAGCAGCCCCTGGAAGGGAAGCTATGGCTACACCTTC.